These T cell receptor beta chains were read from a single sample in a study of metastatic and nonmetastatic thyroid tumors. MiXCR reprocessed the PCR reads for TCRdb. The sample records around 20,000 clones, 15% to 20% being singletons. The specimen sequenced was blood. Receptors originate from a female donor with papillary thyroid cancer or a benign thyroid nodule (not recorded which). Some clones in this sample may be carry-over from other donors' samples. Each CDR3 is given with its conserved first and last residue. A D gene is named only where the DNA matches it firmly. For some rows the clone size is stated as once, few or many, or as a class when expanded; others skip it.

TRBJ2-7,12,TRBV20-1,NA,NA,TGCAGTGCTGCGGTCCTTACGGGCGAGCAGTACTTC,CSAAVLTGEQYF
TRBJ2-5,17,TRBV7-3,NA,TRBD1,TGTGCCAGCAGCCCCGCCCCGGGACAGGGTGTCAAAGAGACCAAGTACTTC,CASSPAPGQGVKETKYF
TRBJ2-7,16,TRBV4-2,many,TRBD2,TGTGCCAGCAGCCAAGATCTGGCTAGCGGGGCCGTCAAGCAGTACTTC,CASSQDLASGAVKQYF
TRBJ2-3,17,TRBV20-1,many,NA,TGCAGTGCTGTGGGGACTGGAAATGAACTGGGCACAGATACGCAGTATTTT,CSAVGTGNELGTDTQYF
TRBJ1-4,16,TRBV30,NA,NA,TGTGCCTGGGCCACATTACTTGTTCCAACTAATGAAAAACTGTTTTTT,CAWATLLVPTNEKLFF
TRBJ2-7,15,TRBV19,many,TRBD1,TGTGCCAGTAGTCGGACAGGGGACTTCTCCTACGAGCAGTACTTC,CASSRTGDFSYEQYF
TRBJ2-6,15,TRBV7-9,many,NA,TGTGTCAGCAGCTTACAGGTCCCTGGGGCCAACGTCCTGACTTTC,CVSSLQVPGANVLTF
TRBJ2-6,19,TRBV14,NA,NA,TGTGTCAGCGGCCCTCTGCCGGGGTCCACAAACTCTGGGGCCAACGTCCTGACTTTC,CVSGPLPGSTNSGANVLTF
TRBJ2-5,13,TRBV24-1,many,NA,TGTGCCACGTCAAGGACAAACCAAGAGACCCAGTACTTC,CATSRTNQETQYF
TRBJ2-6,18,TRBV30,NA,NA,TGTGCCTGGAAGGTGGCAGGGGCAAAAGGGTCTGGGGCCAACGTCCTGACTTTC,CAWKVAGAKGSGANVLTF
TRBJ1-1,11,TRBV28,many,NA,TGTGCCAGCAGTTTAGGTTTAGGAGCTTTCTTT,CASSLGLGAFF
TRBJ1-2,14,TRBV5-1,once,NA,TGCGCCAGCAGCTTGCCAGGGGTGATCTATGGCTACGCATTC,CASSLPGVIYGYAF
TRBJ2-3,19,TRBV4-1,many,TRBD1,TGCGCCAGCAGCCTTAACTTGGGCGAAGACAGGGTGATAAGAGATACGCAGTATTTT,CASSLNLGEDRVIRDTQYF
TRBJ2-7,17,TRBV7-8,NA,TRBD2,TGTGCCAGCAGCTTAGAGGTCTTTACTAGCGGGAGATACGTGCAGTACTTC,CASSLEVFTSGRYVQYF
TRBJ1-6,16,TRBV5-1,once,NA,TGCGCCAGCAGCTCGGATGCAGCGTTGCGGAATTCACCCCTCCACTTT,CASSSDAALRNSPLHF
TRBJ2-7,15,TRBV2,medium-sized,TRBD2,TGTGCCAGCAGTGCCGGACTAGCGGGGCCCTACGAGCAGTACTTC,CASSAGLAGPYEQYF
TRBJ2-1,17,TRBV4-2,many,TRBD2,TGTGCCAGCAGCCAACTCCCCGGGACTAGCGGCCACAATGAGCAGTTCTTC,CASSQLPGTSGHNEQFF
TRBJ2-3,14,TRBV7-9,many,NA,TGTGCCAGCAGCTTTGGGGGGAGCACAGATACGCAGTATTTT,CASSFGGSTDTQYF
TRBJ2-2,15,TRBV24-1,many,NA,TGTGCCACCAGTGAAGGGGTGCTGGGGACCGGGGAGCTGTTTTTT,CATSEGVLGTGELFF
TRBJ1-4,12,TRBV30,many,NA,TGTGCCTGGAAGTATGGGGGCGGAAAACTGTTTTTT,CAWKYGGGKLFF
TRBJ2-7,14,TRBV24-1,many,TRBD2,TGTGCCACCAGTGATTCCACTAGCGACTACGAGCAGTACTTC,CATSDSTSDYEQYF
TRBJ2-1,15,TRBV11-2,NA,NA,TGTGCCAGCAGCTGGCGACAGTGGGCCTACAATGAGCAGTTCTTT,CASSWRQWAYNEQFF
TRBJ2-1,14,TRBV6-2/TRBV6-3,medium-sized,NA,TGTGCCAGCACCTACGCCTCCGCCTACAATGAGCAGTTCTTC,CASTYASAYNEQFF
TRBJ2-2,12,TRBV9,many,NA,TGTGCCAGCAGCGTAGGTTCCGGGGAGCTGTTTTTT,CASSVGSGELFF
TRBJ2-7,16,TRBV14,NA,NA,TGTGCCAGCAGCCCGTTACATGGCGTGCGGATCTACGAGCAGTACTTC,CASSPLHGVRIYEQYF
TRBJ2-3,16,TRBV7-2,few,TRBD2,TGTGCCAGCAGTTACCGACTAGCGGGGGGTTCGGATACGCAGTATTTT,CASSYRLAGGSDTQYF
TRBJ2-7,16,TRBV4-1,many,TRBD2,TGCGCCAGCAGCCAAGAAGAGGCTAGCGGTACCTACGAGCAGTACTTC,CASSQEEASGTYEQYF
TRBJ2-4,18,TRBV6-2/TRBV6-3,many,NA,TGTGCCAGCAGTTACTCGATAGTGTTCAGGGCGGCCAAAAACATTCAGTACTTC,CASSYSIVFRAAKNIQYF
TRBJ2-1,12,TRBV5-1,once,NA,TGCGCCAGCAGCTTAGGGCCCAATGAGCAGTTCTTC,CASSLGPNEQFF
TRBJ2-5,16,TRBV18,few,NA,TGTGCCAGCTCACCCCCGGGGGCCAGAGGGAGTGAGACCCAGTACTTC,CASSPPGARGSETQYF
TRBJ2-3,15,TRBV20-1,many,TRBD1,TGCAGTGCTAGTCGGGCAGGGGGAAGCACAGATACGCAGTATTTT,CSASRAGGSTDTQYF
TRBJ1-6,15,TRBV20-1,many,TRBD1,TGCAGTGCTAGACCTACAGGGGGCAGTAATTCACCCCTCCACTTT,CSARPTGGSNSPLHF
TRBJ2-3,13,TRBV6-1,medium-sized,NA,TGTGCCAGCAGTCCGGACCTTACAGATACGCAGTATTTT,CASSPDLTDTQYF
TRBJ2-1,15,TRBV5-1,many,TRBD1,TGCGCCAGCAGCAGCACAGGGGGCCTCTACAATGAGCAGTTCTTC,CASSSTGGLYNEQFF
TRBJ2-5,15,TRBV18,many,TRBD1,TGTGCCAGCTCACCTCCGGGACAGGGATTGGAGACCCAGTACTTC,CASSPPGQGLETQYF
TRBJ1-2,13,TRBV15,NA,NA,TGTTCCACCAGCAGAGGTGACCACACGGGCTACACCTTC,CSTSRGDHTGYTF
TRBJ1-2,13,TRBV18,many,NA,TGTGCCAGCTCACGTCAGGTTAACTATGGCTACACCTTC,CASSRQVNYGYTF
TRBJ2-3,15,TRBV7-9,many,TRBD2,TGTGCCAGCAGCTTAGTGTCGGGAGGGCCCGATACGCAGTATTTT,CASSLVSGGPDTQYF
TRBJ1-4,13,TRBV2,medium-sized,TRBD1,TGTGCCACAGGGGGCTCGGGTAATGAAAAACTGTTTTTT,CATGGSGNEKLFF
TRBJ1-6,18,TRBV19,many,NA,TGTGCCAGTAGTGTCCCCGGACACCACAGCTCCTATAATTCACCCCTCCACTTT,CASSVPGHHSSYNSPLHF
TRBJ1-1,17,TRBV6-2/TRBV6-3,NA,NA,TGTGCCAGCAGTTACTTCTGTCGGGGGGGGGCAGCCACTGAAGCTTTCTTT,CASSYFCRGGAATEAFF
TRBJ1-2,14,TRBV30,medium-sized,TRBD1,TGTGCCTGGCACGGGACAGCAGACCCTTATGGCTACACCTTC,CAWHGTADPYGYTF
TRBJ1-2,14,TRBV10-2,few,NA,TGCGCCAGCAGTTGGTCAAGGGGGAACTATGGCTACACCTTC,CASSWSRGNYGYTF
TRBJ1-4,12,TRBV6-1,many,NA,TGTGCCAGCAGTGAATGGCGGCAAAAACTGTTTTTT,CASSEWRQKLFF